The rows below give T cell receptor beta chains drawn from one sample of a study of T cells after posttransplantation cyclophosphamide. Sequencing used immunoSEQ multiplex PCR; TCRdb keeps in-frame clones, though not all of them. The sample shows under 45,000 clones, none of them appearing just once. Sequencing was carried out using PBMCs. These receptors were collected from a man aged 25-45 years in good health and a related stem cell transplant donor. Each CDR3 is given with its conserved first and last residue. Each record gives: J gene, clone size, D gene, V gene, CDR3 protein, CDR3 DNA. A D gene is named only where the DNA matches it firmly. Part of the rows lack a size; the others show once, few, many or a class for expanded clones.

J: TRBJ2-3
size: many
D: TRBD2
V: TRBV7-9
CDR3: CASSISGLVSADTQYF
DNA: TGTGCCAGCAGCATCTCGGGACTAGTGAGTGCAGATACGCAGTATTTT

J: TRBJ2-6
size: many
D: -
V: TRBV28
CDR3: CAAAAYTGANVLTF
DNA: TGTGCCGCGGCAGCTTACACTGGGGCCAACGTCCTGACTTTC

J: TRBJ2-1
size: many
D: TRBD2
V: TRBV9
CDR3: CASSAPSGGPYNEQFF
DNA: TGTGCCAGCAGCGCCCCTAGCGGGGGCCCCTACAATGAGCAGTTCTTC

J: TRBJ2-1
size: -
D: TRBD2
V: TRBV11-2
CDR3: CASSSGLAGGHYEQFF
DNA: TGTGCCAGCAGCTCGGGACTAGCGGGGGGGCACTATGAGCAGTTCTTC

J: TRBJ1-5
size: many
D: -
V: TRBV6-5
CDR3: CASSLVAPGGNQPQHF
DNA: TGTGCCAGCAGTTTGGTTGCGCCAGGCGGCAATCAGCCCCAGCATTTT

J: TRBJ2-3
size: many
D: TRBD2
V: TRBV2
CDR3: CASRQRGGGDTQYF
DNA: TGTGCCAGCAGACAGCGGGGGGGTGGAGATACGCAGTATTTT

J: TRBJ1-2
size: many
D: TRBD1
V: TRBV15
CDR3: CATSRDVATGGYGYTF
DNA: TGTGCCACCAGCAGAGATGTAGCGACAGGGGGCTATGGCTACACCTTC

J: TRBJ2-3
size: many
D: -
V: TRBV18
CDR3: CASSPRQPSGTDTQYF
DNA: TGTGCCAGCTCACCTCGACAGCCCAGTGGGACAGATACGCAGTATTTT

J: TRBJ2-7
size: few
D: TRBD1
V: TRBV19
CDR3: CASSIAGTGTGDEQYF
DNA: TGTGCCAGTAGTATAGCAGGAACCGGGACAGGGGACGAGCAGTACTTC

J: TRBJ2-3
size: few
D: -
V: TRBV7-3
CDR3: CASSEGGIPDTQYF
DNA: TGTGCCAGCAGCGAAGGGGGTATACCAGATACGCAGTATTTT

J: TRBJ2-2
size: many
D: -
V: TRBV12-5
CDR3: CASGLATGYTGELFF
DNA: TGTGCTAGTGGTTTAGCTACAGGGTACACCGGGGAGCTGTTTTTT

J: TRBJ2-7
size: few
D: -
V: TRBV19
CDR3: CASSSGQSDEQYF
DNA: TGTGCCAGTAGTTCCGGACAGTCGGACGAGCAGTACTTC

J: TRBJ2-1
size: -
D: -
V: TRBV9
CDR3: CASSPVYEKGEQFF
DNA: TGTGCCAGCAGTCCTGTGTATGAGAAGGGTGAGCAGTTCTTC

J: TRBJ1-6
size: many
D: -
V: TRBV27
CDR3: CASQVRDNSPLHF
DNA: TGTGCCAGCCAGGTGAGGGATAATTCACCCCTCCACTTT

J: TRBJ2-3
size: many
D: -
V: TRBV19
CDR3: CASSGRGSLTDTQYF
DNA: TGTGCCAGTAGTGGGAGGGGGAGTCTAACAGATACGCAGTATTTT

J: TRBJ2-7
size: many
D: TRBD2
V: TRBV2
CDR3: CASRGTSGGADEQYF
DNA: TGTGCCAGCAGGGGGACTAGCGGGGGGGCCGACGAGCAGTACTTC

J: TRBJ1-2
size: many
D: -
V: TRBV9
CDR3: CASSYTGDYGYTF
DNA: TGTGCCAGCAGTTACACAGGAGACTATGGCTACACCTTC

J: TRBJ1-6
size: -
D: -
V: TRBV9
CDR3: CASSVEVNSPLHF
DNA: TGTGCCAGCAGCGTAGAGGTGAATTCACCCCTCCACTTT

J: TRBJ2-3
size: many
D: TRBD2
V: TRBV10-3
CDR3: CAISAGTSGADTQYF
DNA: TGTGCCATCAGTGCAGGGACTAGCGGGGCAGATACGCAGTATTTT

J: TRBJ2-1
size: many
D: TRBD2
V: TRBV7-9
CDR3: CASSLGGGIWFF
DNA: TGTGCCAGCAGCTTAGGGGGGGGAATTTGGTTCTTC

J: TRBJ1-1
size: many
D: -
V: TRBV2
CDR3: CASSTKMNTEAFF
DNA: TGTGCCAGCAGTACTAAAATGAACACTGAAGCTTTCTTT

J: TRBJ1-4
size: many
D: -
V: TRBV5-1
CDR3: CASSTRGFGGKEKLFF
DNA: TGCGCCAGCAGCACCCGGGGTTTCGGGGGGAAGGAAAAACTGTTTTTT

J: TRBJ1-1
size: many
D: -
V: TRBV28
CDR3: CASSVPRRVEGTEAFF
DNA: TGTGCCAGCAGTGTTCCGAGGAGGGTAGAGGGCACTGAAGCTTTCTTT

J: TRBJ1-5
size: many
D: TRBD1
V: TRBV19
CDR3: CASSRGGGGSQPQHF
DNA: TGTGCCAGTAGCCGGGGGGGAGGGGGCTCTCAGCCCCAGCATTTT

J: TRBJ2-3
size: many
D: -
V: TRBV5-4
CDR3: CASSLGRGTDTQYF
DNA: TGTGCCAGCAGCTTGGGAAGGGGCACAGATACGCAGTATTTT

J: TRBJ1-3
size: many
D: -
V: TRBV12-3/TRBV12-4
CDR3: CASSRVRAGNTIYF
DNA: TGTGCCAGCAGTAGAGTAAGGGCTGGAAACACCATATATTTT

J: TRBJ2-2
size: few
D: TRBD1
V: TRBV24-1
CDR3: CATSKGQGYRGELFF
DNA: TGTGCCACCAGTAAAGGACAGGGGTACCGCGGGGAGCTGTTTTTT

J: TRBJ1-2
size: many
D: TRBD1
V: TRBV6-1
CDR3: CASSEGTGVLGYTF
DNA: TGTGCCAGCAGTGAAGGGACAGGGGTTTTAGGCTACACCTTC

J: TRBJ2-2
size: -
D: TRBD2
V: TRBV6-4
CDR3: CASSLTSGGTGELFF
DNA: TGTGCCAGCAGCCTCACCAGCGGGGGTACCGGGGAGCTGTTTTTT

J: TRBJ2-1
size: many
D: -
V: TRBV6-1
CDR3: CASSDRYNEQFF
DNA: TGTGCCAGCAGTGACCGTTACAATGAGCAGTTCTTC

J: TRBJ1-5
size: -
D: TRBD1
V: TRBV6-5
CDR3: CASSRGQGSNQPQHF
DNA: TGTGCCAGCAGTCGTGGACAGGGAAGCAATCAGCCCCAGCATTTT

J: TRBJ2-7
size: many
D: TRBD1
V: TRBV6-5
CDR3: CASSWTGEYSEQYF
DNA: TGTGCCAGCAGTTGGACAGGGGAATACAGCGAGCAGTACTTC

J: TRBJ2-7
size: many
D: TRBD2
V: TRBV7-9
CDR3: CASSPTGLAGISSYEQYF
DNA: TGTGCCAGCAGCCCTACCGGACTAGCGGGGATAAGCTCCTACGAGCAGTACTTC

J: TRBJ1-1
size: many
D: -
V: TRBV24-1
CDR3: CATSDFPLERSGAFF
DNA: TGTGCCACCAGTGATTTCCCCCTGGAGCGCTCGGGAGCTTTCTTT